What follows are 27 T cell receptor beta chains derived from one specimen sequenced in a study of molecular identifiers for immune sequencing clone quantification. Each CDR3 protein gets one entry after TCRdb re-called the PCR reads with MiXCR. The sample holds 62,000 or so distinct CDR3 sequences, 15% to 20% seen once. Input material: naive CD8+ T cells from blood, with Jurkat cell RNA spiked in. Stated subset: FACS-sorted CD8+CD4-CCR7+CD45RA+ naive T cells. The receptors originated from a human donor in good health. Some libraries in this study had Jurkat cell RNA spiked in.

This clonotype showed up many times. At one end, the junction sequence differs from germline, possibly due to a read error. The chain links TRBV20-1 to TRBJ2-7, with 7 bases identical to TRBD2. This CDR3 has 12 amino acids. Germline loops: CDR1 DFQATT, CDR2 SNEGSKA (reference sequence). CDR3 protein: CSARDVRESRFF. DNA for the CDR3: TGCAGTGCTAGAGACGTGCGGGAGAGCCGCTTTTTC.

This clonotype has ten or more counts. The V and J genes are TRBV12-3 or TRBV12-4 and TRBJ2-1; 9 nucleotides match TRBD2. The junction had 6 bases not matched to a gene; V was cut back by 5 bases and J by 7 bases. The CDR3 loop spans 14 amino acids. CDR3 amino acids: CASSQTSGANEQFF. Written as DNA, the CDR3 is TGTGCCAGCAGTCAGACTAGCGGTGCTAATGAGCAGTTCTTC.

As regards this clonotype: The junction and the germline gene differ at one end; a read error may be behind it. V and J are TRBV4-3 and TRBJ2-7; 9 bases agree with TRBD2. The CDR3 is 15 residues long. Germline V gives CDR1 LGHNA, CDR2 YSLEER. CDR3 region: CAGSQLAGGSYEQYF. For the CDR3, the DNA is TGCGCCGGCAGCCAACTAGCGGGCGGCTCCTACGAGCAGTACTTC.

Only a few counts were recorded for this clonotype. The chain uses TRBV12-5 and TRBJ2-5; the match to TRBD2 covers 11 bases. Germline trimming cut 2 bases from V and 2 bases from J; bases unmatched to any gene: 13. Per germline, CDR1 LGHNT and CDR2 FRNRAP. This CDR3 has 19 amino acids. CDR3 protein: CASGLLPPNSGREQETQYF. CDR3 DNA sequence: TGTGCTAGTGGTTTGCTTCCTCCCAATAGCGGGAGGGAACAAGAGACCCAGTACTTC.

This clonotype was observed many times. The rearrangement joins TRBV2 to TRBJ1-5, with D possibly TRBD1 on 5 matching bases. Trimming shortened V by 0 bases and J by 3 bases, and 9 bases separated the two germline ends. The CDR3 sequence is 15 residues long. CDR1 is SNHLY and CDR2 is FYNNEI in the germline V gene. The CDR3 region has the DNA TGTGCCAGCAGTGAAGCATGGGACGTCAATCAGCCCCAGCATTTT. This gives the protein CASSEAWDVNQPQHF. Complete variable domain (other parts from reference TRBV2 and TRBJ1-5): EPEVTQTPSHQVTQMGQEVILRCVPISNHLYFYWYRQILGQKVEFLVSFYNNEISEKSEIFDDQFSVERPDGSNFTLKIRSTKLEDSAMYFCASSEAWDVNQPQHFGDGTRLSIL.

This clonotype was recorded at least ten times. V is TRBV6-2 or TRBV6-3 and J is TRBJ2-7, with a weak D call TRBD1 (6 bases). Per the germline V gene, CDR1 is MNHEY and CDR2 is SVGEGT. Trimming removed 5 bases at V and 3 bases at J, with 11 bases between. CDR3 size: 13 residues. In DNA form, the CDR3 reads TGTGCCAGCAGTACCGGACAGTACTACGAGCAGTACTTC. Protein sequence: CASSTGQYYEQYF.

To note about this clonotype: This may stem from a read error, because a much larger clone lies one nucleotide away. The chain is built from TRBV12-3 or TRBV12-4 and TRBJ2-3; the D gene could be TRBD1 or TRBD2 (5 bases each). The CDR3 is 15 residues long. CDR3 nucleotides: TGTGCCAGCAGCCCGGGGCTATGGGGCACAGATACGCGGTATTTT. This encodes CASSPGLWGTDTRYF.

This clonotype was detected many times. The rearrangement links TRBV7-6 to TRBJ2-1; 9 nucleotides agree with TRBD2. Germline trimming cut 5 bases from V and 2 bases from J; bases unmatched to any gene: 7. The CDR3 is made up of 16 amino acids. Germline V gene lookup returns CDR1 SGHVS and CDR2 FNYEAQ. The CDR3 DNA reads TGTGCCAGCAGCGTCTTGACTAGCGGAACCTACAATGAGCAGTTCTTC. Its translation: CASSVLTSGTYNEQFF.

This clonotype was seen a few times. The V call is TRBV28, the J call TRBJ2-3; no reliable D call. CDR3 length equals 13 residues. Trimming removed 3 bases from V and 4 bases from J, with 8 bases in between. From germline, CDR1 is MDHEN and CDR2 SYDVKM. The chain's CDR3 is CASSFRTPDTQYF. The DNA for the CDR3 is TGTGCCAGCAGTTTTCGGACCCCAGATACGCAGTATTTT.

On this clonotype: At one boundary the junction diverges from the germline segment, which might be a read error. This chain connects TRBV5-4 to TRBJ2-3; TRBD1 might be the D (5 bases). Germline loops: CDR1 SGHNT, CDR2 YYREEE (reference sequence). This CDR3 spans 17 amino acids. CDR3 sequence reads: CASSLGGRGPLTGTQYF. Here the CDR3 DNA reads TGTGCCAGCAGCTTGGGGGGAAGAGGACCCCTTACAGGTACGCAGTATTTT. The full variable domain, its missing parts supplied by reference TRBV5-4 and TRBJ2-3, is ETGVTQSPTHLIKTRGQQVTLRCSSQSGHNTVSWYQQALGQGPQFIFQYYREEENGRGNFPPRFSGLQFPNYSSELNVNALELDDSALYLCASSLGGRGPLTGTQYFGPGTRLTVL.

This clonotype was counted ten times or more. CDR3 bases: TGTGCCAGCAGCCCCAAACCGGCGGGAGCGGGGCACGATGAGCAGTTCTTC. Amino acids: CASSPKPAGAGHDEQFF. The V gene is TRBV7-3, the J gene TRBJ2-1; TRBD2 agrees at 7 bases. After removal of 5 bases from V and 8 bases from J, the junction contained 18 bases not matched to a gene. CDR1 is SGHTA and CDR2 is FQGTGA in the germline V gene. The CDR3 has 17 amino acids.

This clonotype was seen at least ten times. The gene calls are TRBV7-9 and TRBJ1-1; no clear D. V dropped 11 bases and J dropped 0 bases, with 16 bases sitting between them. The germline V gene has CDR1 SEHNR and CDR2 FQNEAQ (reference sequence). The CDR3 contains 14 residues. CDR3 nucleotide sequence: TGTGCCGCCGGCGGCGCTCTAATGAACACTGAAGCTTTCTTT. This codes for CAAGGALMNTEAFF.

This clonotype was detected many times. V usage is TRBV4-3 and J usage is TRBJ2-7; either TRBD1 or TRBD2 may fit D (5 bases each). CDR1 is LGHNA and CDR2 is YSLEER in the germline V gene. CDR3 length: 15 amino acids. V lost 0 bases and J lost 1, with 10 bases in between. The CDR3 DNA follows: TGCGCCAGCAGCCAAGATGGGACCCCATCCTACGAGCAGTACTTC. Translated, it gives CASSQDGTPSYEQYF.

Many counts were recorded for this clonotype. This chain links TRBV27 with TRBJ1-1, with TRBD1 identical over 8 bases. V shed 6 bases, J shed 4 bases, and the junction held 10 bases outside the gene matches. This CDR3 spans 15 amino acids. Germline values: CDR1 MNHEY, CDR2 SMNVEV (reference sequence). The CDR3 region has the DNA TGTGCCAGCAGCTCCGATCAGGGGGCAAGCACTGAAGCTTTCTTT. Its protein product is CASSSDQGASTEAFF.

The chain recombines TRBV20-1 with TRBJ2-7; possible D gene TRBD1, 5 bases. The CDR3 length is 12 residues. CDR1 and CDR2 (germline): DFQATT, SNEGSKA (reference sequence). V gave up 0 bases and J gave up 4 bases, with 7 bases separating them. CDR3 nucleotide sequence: TGCAGTGCTAGAGATTCAGGGTACGAGCAGTACTTC. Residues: CSARDSGYEQYF.

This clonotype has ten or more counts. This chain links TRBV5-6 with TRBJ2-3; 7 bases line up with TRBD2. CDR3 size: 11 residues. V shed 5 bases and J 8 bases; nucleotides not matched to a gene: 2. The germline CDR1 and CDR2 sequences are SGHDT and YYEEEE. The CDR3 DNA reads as TGTGCCAGCAGTACGGGAGGTACGCAGTATTTT. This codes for CASSTGGTQYF.

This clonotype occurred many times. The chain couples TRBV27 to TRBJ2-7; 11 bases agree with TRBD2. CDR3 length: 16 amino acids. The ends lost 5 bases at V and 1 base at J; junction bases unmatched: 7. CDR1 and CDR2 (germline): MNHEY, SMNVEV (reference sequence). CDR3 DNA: TGTGCCAGCAGTATTGTCCTAGCGGGAGGTTCCTACGAGCAGTACTTC. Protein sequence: CASSIVLAGGSYEQYF.

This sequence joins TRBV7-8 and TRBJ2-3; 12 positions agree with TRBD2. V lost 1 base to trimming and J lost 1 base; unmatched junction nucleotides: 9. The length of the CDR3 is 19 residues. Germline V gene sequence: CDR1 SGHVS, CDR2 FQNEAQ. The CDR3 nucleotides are TGTGCCAGCAGCTTAGACCTCTGGACTAGCGGGGATGGCACAGATACGCAGTATTTT. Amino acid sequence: CASSLDLWTSGDGTDTQYF.

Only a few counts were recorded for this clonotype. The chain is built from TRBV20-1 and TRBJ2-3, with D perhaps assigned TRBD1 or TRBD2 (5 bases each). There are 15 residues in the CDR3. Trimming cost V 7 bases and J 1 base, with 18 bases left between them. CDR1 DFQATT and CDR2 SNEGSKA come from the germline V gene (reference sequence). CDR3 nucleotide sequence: TGCAGTGTTATATCCGGGGACCGCCGCACAGATACGCAGTATTTT. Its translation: CSVISGDRRTDTQYF.

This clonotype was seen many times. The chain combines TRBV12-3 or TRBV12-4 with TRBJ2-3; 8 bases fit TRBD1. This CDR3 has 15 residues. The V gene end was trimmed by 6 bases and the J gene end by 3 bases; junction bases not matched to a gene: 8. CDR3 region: CASSRQGAFTDTQYF. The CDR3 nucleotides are TGTGCCAGCAGCCGCCAGGGGGCATTTACAGATACGCAGTATTTT.

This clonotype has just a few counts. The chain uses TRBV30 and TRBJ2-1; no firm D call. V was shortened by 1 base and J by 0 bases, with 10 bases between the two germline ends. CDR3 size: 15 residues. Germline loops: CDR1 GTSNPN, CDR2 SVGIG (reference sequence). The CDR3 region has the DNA TGTGCCTGGAGTGGGCCTCCGATCTCCTACAATGAGCAGTTCTTC. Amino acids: CAWSGPPISYNEQFF.

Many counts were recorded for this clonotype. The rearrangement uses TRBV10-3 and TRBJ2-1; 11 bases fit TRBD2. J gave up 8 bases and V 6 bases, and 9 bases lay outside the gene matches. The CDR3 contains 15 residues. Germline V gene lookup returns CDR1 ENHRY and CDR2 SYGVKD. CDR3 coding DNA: TGTGCCATCAGAAAGACTAGCGGGATTTCCGATGAGCAGTTCTTC. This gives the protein CAIRKTSGISDEQFF.

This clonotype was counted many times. The CDR3 spells CASSRDNYNSPLHF. The CDR3 region has the DNA TGTGCCAGCAGTCGGGACAACTATAATTCACCCCTCCACTTT. This chain links TRBV7-9 with TRBJ1-6; a weak D match, TRBD1 (6 bases). Germline values: CDR1 SEHNR, CDR2 FQNEAQ (reference sequence). V was pared by 6 bases and J by 3 bases, with 9 bases between. The CDR3 length is 14 residues.

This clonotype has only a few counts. As DNA, the CDR3 is TGTGCCAGCAGCCAAGATCCGGAGGGGCCCTATGGCTACACCTTC. Translation gives CASSQDPEGPYGYTF. The chain joins TRBV14 to TRBJ1-2; D possibly corresponds to TRBD1 (5 bases). Trimming shortened V by 0 bases and J by 4 bases, and 12 bases separated the two germline ends. This CDR3 spans 15 amino acids. From germline, CDR1 is SGHDN and CDR2 FVKESK.

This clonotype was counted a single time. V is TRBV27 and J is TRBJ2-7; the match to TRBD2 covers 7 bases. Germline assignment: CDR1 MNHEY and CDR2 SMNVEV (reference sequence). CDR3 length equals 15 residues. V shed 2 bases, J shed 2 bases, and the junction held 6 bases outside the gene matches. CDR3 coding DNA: TGTGCCAGCAGTTTAGGGGCGGGGGTGGCCTACGAGCAGTACTTC. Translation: CASSLGAGVAYEQYF.

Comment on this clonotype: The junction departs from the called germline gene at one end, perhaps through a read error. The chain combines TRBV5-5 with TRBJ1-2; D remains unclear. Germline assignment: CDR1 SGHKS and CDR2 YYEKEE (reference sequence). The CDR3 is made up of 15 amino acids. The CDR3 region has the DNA TGTGACAGCAGCTTGGCCCCGGCCCCTAACTATGGCTACACCTTC. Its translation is CDSSLAPAPNYGYTF.

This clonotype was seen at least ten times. In DNA, the CDR3 is TGCGCCAGCAGCCAAGATTTTATAGCGGGATATTCCGGGGAGCTGTTTTTT. It is translated as CASSQDFIAGYSGELFF. The chain joins TRBV4-3 to TRBJ2-2; 8 bases fit TRBD2. The CDR3 runs 17 residues. V lost 0 bases, J lost 6 bases, and 9 bases stayed unmatched. CDR1 is LGHNA, CDR2 YSLEER, per germline.